Presented here are 2 T cell receptor beta chains from one specimen sequenced in a study of blood T cells in healthy people across ages. A sample-barcoded 5' primer and a J-beta primer mix were used in a second PCR of about 6 to 11 cycles. TCRdb used MiXCR to reprocess the 5' RACE reads, holding one entry per CDR3 protein. The sample shows 800,000 to 1,000,000 distinct CDR3 sequences, about 48% of them seen only once. The sample consisted of blood. These TCRs come from a man younger than 45 in good health.

V is TRBV18 and J is TRBJ2-4; perhaps TRBD1 as D (5 bases). Gene TRBJ2-5 matches the end of the DNA better, so the J call may be wrong. The CDR3 contains 14 residues. The V gene's germline CDR1 is KGHSH and CDR2 LQKENI. CDR3 nucleotide sequence: TGTGCCAGCTCAGCCCGACAGATCCAAGAGACCCAGTACTTC. It yields the protein CASSARQIQETQYF.

CDR3 DNA sequence: TGTGCCAGCAGTCCTGACAAACAGGTCTCTGGGGCCAACGTCCTGACTTTC. Translated: CASSPDKQVSGANVLTF. J is TRBJ2-6 and V is TRBV28; possibly TRBD1 for D (5 bases). Germline V lookup: CDR1 MDHEN, CDR2 SYDVKM. The CDR3 sequence is 17 residues long. V was shortened by 5 bases and J by 0 bases, with 14 bases between the two germline ends.